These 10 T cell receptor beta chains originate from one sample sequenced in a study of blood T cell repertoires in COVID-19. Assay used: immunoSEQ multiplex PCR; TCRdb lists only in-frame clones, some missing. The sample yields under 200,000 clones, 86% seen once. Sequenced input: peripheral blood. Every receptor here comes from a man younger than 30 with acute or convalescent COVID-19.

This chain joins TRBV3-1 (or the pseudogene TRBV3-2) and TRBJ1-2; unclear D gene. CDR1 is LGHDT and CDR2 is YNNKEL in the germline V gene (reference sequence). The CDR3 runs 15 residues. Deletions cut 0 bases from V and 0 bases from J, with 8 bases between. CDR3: CASSQEFSANYGYTF. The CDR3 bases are TGTGCCAGCAGCCAAGAATTCTCAGCTAACTATGGCTACACCTTC.

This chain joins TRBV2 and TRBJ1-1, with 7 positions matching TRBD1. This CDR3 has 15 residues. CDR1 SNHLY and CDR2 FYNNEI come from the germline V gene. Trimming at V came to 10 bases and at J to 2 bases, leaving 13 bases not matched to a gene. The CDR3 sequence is CATSETGTANTEAFF. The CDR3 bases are TGTGCCACCTCAGAAACCGGGACAGCAAACACTGAAGCTTTCTTT.

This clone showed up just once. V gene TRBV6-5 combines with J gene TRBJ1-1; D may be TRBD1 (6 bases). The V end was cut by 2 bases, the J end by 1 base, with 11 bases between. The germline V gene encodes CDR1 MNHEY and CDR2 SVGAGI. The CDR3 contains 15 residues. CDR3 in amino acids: CASSYPDRTNTEAFF. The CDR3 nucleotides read TGTGCCAGCAGTTACCCTGACAGGACGAACACTGAAGCTTTCTTT.

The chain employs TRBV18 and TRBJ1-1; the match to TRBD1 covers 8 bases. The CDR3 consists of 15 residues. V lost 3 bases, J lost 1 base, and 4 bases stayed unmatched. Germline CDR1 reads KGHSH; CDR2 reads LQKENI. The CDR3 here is CASSPRTGPNTEAFF. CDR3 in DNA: TGTGCCAGCTCACCCCGGACAGGGCCGAACACTGAAGCTTTCTTT.

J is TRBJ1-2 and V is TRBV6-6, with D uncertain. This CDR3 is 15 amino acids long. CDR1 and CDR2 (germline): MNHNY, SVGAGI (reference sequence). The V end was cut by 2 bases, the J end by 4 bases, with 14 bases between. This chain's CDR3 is CASSYGSAGGYGYTF. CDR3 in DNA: TGTGCCAGCAGTTACGGATCGGCAGGTGGCTATGGCTACACCTTC.

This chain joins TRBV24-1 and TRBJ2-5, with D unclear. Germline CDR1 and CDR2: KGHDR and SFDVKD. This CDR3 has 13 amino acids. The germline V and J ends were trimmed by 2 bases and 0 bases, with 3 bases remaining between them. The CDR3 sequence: CATSDSYQETQYF. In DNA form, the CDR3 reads TGTGCCACCAGTGATTCGTACCAAGAGACCCAGTACTTC.

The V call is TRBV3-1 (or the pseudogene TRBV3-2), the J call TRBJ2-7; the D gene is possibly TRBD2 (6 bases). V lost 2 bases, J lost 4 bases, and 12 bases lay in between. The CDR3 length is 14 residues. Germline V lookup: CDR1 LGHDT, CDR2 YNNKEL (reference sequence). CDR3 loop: CASSQFLGGYEQYF. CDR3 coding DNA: TGTGCCAGCAGCCAATTTCTAGGAGGGTACGAGCAGTACTTC.

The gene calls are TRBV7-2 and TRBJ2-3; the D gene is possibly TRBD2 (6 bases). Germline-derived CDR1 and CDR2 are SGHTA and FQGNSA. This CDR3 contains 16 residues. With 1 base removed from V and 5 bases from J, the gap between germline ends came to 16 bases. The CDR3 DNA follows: TGTGCCAGCAGCTTAGGGTTCGGGGGAGGAATAGATACGCAGTATTTT. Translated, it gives CASSLGFGGGIDTQYF.

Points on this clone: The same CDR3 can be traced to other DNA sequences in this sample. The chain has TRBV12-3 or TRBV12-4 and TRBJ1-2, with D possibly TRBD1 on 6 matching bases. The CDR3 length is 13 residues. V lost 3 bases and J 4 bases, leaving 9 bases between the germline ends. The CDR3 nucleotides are TGTGCCAGCAGTTTGGGAGGGGGCTATGGCTACACCTTC. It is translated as CASSLGGGYGYTF.

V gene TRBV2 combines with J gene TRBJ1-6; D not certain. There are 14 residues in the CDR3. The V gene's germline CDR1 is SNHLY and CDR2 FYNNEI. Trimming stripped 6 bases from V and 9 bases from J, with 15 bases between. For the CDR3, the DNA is TGTGCCAGCAGCCGACTGGGTCCTCGTTCACCCCTCCACTTT. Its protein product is CASSRLGPRSPLHF.